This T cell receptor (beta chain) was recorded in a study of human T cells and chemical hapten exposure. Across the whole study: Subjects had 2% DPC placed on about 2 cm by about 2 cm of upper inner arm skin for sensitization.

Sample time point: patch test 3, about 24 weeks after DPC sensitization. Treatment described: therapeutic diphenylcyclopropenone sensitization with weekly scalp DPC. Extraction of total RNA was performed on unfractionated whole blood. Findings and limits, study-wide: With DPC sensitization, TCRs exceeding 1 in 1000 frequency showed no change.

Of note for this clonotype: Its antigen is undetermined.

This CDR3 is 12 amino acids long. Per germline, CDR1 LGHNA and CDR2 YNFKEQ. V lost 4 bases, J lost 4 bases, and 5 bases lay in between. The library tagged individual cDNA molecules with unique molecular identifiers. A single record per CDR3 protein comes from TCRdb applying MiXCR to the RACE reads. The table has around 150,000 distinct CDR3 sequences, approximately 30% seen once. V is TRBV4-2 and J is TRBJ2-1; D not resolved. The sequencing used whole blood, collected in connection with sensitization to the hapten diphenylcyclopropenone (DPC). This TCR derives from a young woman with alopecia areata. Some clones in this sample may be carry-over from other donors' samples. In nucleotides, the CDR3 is TGTGCCAGCAGCCCGCAGTACAATGAGCAGTTCTTC. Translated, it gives CASSPQYNEQFF.